This is a list of T cell receptor beta chains from one sample in a study of blood T cell repertoires in COVID-19. Profiling relied on immunoSEQ multiplex PCR, and the TCRdb table lists in-frame clones only, not all of them. Here the sample spans under 250,000 clones, more than 70% being singletons. The sample taken for sequencing was peripheral blood. The receptor source for this set is a woman older than 75 with COVID-19, enrolled during active disease. CDR3s include the opening cysteine and the closing phenylalanine or tryptophan. Fields, in order: D gene, clone size, J gene, V gene, CDR3 DNA, CDR3 protein. D genes are given only for firm matches. A row's size may be missing; if present it is once, few, many or a size class.

TRBD2 | once | TRBJ2-2 | TRBV6-2/TRBV6-3 | TGTGCCAGCAGTTATAGAGTAGCGGGGGTTTCCGGGGAGCTGTTTTTT | CASSYRVAGVSGELFF
TRBD1 | . | TRBJ1-1 | TRBV4-1 | TGCGCCAGCAGCCGCCCGGGACAGGGGTCCTCTGAAGCTTTCTTT | CASSRPGQGSSEAFF
TRBD1 | . | TRBJ2-5 | TRBV24-1 | TGTGCCACCAGTGATCCTGAGGGGGCGGGAGAGACCCAGTACTTC | CATSDPEGAGETQYF
. | once | TRBJ1-1 | TRBV11-2 | TGTGCCAGCAGCTTGAGACAGCTATATATGAACACTGAAGCTTTCTTT | CASSLRQLYMNTEAFF
. | few | TRBJ1-4 | TRBV29-1 | TGCAGCGTTCTAGGGAAAGGGGGTGAAAAACTGTTTTTT | CSVLGKGGEKLFF
. | . | TRBJ2-5 | TRBV18 | TGTGCCAGCTCACCACCTAGCAGGGCGGAGACCCAGTACTTC | CASSPPSRAETQYF
. | few | TRBJ1-6 | TRBV7-2 | TGTGCCAGCAGCTCAACCGGACAGACTCCGAATTCACCCCTCCACTTT | CASSSTGQTPNSPLHF
TRBD1 | . | TRBJ1-2 | TRBV24-1 | TGTGCCACCAGTGACGCAGGGGGAAACTATGGCTACACCTTC | CATSDAGGNYGYTF
. | . | TRBJ1-1 | TRBV4-3 | TGCGCCAGCAGCCAAGAACCGGGGATCGGTGCTGAAGCTTTCTTT | CASSQEPGIGAEAFF
TRBD1 | . | TRBJ2-3 | TRBV6-6 | TGTGCCAGCAGTCGACAGGGCAGCACAGATACGCAGTATTTT | CASSRQGSTDTQYF
TRBD2 | few | TRBJ2-3 | TRBV24-1 | TGTGCCACCAGTGACGCTCGCGGGGGATCCTCAAGGACGCAGTATTTT | CATSDARGGSSRTQYF
. | . | TRBJ2-5 | TRBV28 | TGTGCCAGCAGCACGACAGCGTACCAAGAGACCCAGTACTTC | CASSTTAYQETQYF
. | . | TRBJ1-1 | TRBV28 | TGTGCCAGCAGGCAGGGAAGGGGGAACACTGAAGCTTTCTTT | CASRQGRGNTEAFF
TRBD2 | . | TRBJ2-1 | TRBV6-5 | TGTGCCAGCGAGCGGGGGCCTTACAATGAGCAGTTCTTC | CASERGPYNEQFF
. | . | TRBJ1-1 | TRBV19 | TGTGCCAGTAGAGCAGGATCGGCACTCACTGAAGCTTTCTTT | CASRAGSALTEAFF
TRBD1 | . | TRBJ1-1 | TRBV6-5 | TGTGCCAGCAGTTTGAGATGGACAGGGCTGTATTTT | CASSLRWTGLYF
. | . | TRBJ1-5 | TRBV6-2/TRBV6-3 | TGTGCCAGCAGTTACACTTTAGGGCAGGGTAATCAGCCCCAGCATTTT | CASSYTLGQGNQPQHF
TRBD2 | . | TRBJ2-5 | TRBV5-4 | TGTGCCAGCAGCTTCGGGACTAGCGGGGTAGAGACCCAGTACTTC | CASSFGTSGVETQYF
. | . | TRBJ1-2 | TRBV12-3/TRBV12-4 | TGTGCCAGCAGTTCCAGACAGGCACATGGCTACACCTTC | CASSSRQAHGYTF
TRBD1 | . | TRBJ1-2 | TRBV18 | TGTGCCAGCTCACCACGGCAGGACAGGGTGGACGGCTACACCTTC | CASSPRQDRVDGYTF
. | . | TRBJ2-2 | TRBV30 | TGTGCCTGGAGTCGGCAGGGGACCGGGGAGCTGTTTTTT | CAWSRQGTGELFF
. | . | TRBJ1-2 | TRBV7-2 | TGTGCCAGCAGCTACTCAGGGGAAGGCTACACCTTC | CASSYSGEGYTF
TRBD1 | . | TRBJ1-1 | TRBV7-9 | TGTGCCAGCAGCTTTGGGACAGAGAACACTGAAGCTTTCTTT | CASSFGTENTEAFF
TRBD1 | . | TRBJ1-6 | TRBV2 | TGTGCCAGCAGAGACAGGACAGGGGATAATTCACCCCTCCACTTT | CASRDRTGDNSPLHF
TRBD1 | . | TRBJ1-2 | TRBV5-4 | TGTGCCAGCAGCCCGACCGGGACAGACTATGGCTACACCTTC | CASSPTGTDYGYTF
. | . | TRBJ1-1 | TRBV6-1 | TGTGCCAGCAGTGCAGCCGGGACAGAAGCTTTCTTT | CASSAAGTEAFF
. | . | TRBJ1-3 | TRBV4-1 | TGCGCCAGCAGCCAAGATTATCAAAATCCGGGGAACACCATATATTTT | CASSQDYQNPGNTIYF
TRBD2 | . | TRBJ2-1 | TRBV7-9 | TGTGCCAGCAGCTCATGGGCTAGCGGGGTGAATGAGCAGTTCTTC | CASSSWASGVNEQFF
. | . | TRBJ1-4 | TRBV7-2 | TGTGCCAGCAGCTTCTCAGGGGAAAAACTGTTTTTT | CASSFSGEKLFF
. | . | TRBJ1-1 | TRBV5-1 | TGCGCCAGCAGCTACGACAGAAGGGTGGACACTGAAGCTTTCTTT | CASSYDRRVDTEAFF
TRBD1 | . | TRBJ2-2 | TRBV6-5 | TGTGCCAGCAGCTCATGGACAGGCGGCACCGGGGAGCTGTTTTTT | CASSSWTGGTGELFF
TRBD1 | once | TRBJ2-7 | TRBV2 | TGTGCCACCCGCCCTCAGGGGGCCCTCTACGAGCAGTACTTC | CATRPQGALYEQYF
TRBD1 | . | TRBJ1-2 | TRBV19 | TGTGCCACTACGGGGGCAGGGGGCGTCTATGGCTACACCTTC | CATTGAGGVYGYTF
. | . | TRBJ1-3 | TRBV3-1/TRBV3-2 | TGTGCCAGCAGCCCCCTGGGAGGAGCTGGAAACACCATATATTTT | CASSPLGGAGNTIYF
. | . | TRBJ2-5 | TRBV24-1 | TGTGCCACCAGTGGTCCCAGCCTGCAGGGAGAGACCCAGTACTTC | CATSGPSLQGETQYF
. | . | TRBJ2-7 | TRBV7-9 | TGTGCCAGCAGCTTTACACAAGGGGACTACGAGCAGTACTTC | CASSFTQGDYEQYF
TRBD1 | . | TRBJ2-7 | TRBV6-4 | TGTGCCAGCAGCCGACGACAGGGTGGCGAGCAGTACTTC | CASSRRQGGEQYF
TRBD1 | . | TRBJ2-5 | TRBV9 | TGTGCCAGCAGCGGCCGGGACAGATTTTGGGAGACCCAGTACTTC | CASSGRDRFWETQYF
TRBD1 | . | TRBJ2-2 | TRBV10-3 | TGTGCCATCGCACCGGGACAGACGAACACCGGGGAGCTGTTTTTT | CAIAPGQTNTGELFF
TRBD2 | few | TRBJ2-1 | TRBV4-2 | TGTGCCAGCAGCCAAGCCCCTAGCGGTGGGTCCTACAATGAGCAGTTCTTC | CASSQAPSGGSYNEQFF
TRBD1 | . | TRBJ1-3 | TRBV11-2 | TGTGCCAGCAGCGCTGGACAGGTCCACTCTGGAAACACCATATATTTT | CASSAGQVHSGNTIYF
. | . | TRBJ1-2 | TRBV5-4 | TGTGCCAGCAGCTTGGCAGGGCCTAACTATGGCTACACCTTC | CASSLAGPNYGYTF
. | . | TRBJ2-4 | TRBV4-2 | TGTGCCAGCAGCCGCGGGCGTTCGGGAAACATTCAGTACTTC | CASSRGRSGNIQYF
TRBD1 | . | TRBJ2-4 | TRBV6-5 | TGTGCCAGCCTACAGGGGGTCAAAAACATTCAGTACTTC | CASLQGVKNIQYF
. | . | TRBJ1-6 | TRBV3-1/TRBV3-2 | TGTGCCAGCAGCCAAGATTACGGGGGTTCACCCCTCCACTTT | CASSQDYGGSPLHF
TRBD1 | . | TRBJ1-1 | TRBV7-2 | TGTGCCAGCACCTCACAGGGGAATACTGAAGCTTTCTTT | CASTSQGNTEAFF
. | . | TRBJ1-1 | TRBV5-1 | TGCGCCAGCAGCTTGGCTCCCACTGAAGCTTTCTTT | CASSLAPTEAFF
. | once | TRBJ1-1 | TRBV11-2 | TGTGCCAGCAGCGTACAGGGCGTGAACACTGAAGCTTTCTTT | CASSVQGVNTEAFF
. | . | TRBJ1-1 | TRBV18 | TGTGCCAGCTCACGCCAAGGGGCGCGAGCTGAAGCTTTCTTT | CASSRQGARAEAFF
TRBD1 | . | TRBJ2-5 | TRBV28 | TGTGCCAGCAGCAATACAGGGGGGATGAAAGAGACCCAGTACTTC | CASSNTGGMKETQYF
TRBD2 | . | TRBJ2-3 | TRBV27 | TGTGCCAGCAGAGACGGACTAGCCGGGTGGGATACGCAGTATTTT | CASRDGLAGWDTQYF
TRBD2 | . | TRBJ2-1 | TRBV5-1 | TGCGCCAGCAGCCCCGTTGTAACTAGCGGCGGGGGGGATGAGCAGTTCTTC | CASSPVVTSGGGDEQFF
. | . | TRBJ1-2 | TRBV15 | TGTGCCACCAGCAGAGACAGGGCCTATGGCTACACCTTC | CATSRDRAYGYTF
. | . | TRBJ2-5 | TRBV7-2 | TGTGCCAGCAGCTTAGTGGGCAGCCCCCAAGAGACCCAGTACTTC | CASSLVGSPQETQYF
. | . | TRBJ1-2 | TRBV6-1 | TGTGCCAGCACCCTAATTCCAGGTTATGGCTACACCTTC | CASTLIPGYGYTF